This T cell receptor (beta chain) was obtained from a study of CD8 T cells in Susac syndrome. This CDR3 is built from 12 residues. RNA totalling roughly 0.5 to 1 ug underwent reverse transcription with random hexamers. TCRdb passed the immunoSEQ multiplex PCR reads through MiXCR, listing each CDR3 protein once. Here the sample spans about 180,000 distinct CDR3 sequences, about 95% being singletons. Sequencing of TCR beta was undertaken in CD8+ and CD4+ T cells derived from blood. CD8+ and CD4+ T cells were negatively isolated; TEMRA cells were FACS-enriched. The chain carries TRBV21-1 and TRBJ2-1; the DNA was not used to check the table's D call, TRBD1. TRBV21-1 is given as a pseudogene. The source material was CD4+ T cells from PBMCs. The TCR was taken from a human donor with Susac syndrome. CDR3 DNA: TGTGCCAGCACGTCAACAGGGGGCCGTGAGTTCTTC. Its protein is CASTSTGGREFF.